The text below deals with one T cell receptor (beta chain). This clone's antigen is unknown. No clone much larger than this one lies a single base away; base qualities are absent. This entry belongs to a study of vaccination and CD4 T cells after COVID-19 (dated by TCRdb to between 2021 and 2023). For the study in its entirety: Convalescent patients had a positive SARS-CoV-2 result on nasal swab PCR, and of these patients, several had mild disease and one had severe disease. For stimulating the cultures, overlapping spike peptide pools were used, derived from SARS-CoV-2 as well as from the common cold coronaviruses HCoV-NL63, HCoV-OC43 and HCoV-229E. The time from the second vaccine dose to post-vaccine blood sampling had a median of 72 days and ranged from roughly 13 to 241 days. Post-COVID blood samples from convalescent patients were collected a median of approximately 100 days after diagnosis, with a range of roughly 35 to 180 days. Participants received two doses of either the Pfizer-BioNTech BNT162b2 vaccine (n=8) or the Moderna mRNA-1273 vaccine (n=2). In some eleven COVID-19 convalescent patients and a handful of infection-naive healthy vaccine recipients, researchers compared the spike-specific CD4+ TCR repertoire from before mRNA vaccination with the repertoire from after. In the convalescent cohort there were six males and four females, among whom were two Hispanic individuals, seven Caucasians, two Asians and one multiracial person. In control cultures, a CEFX viral epitope pool was used as positive control, an HIV-1 Nef peptide pool was used as negative control, or no peptide was added. On the study overall, not on this receptor specifically: Only a relatively small number of convalescent patients were included in the study, and early timepoints following natural infection were not analyzed. Of the vaccine-specific clones in convalescent patients, 304 of 307, or nearly all, reacted only to SARS-CoV-2 spike and did not cross-react with common cold coronaviruses. Among convalescent patients, a median around 86% of the SARS-CoV-2-reactive clones seen after vaccination appeared only after vaccination, which suggests priming specific to the vaccine. The median number of SARS-CoV-2-reactive clonotypes rose from under 25 after infection to some 40 after vaccination, but the change was not significant.

To prepare the library, PCR was applied. At the Johns Hopkins FTIC core, DNA from the cultured CD4+ T cells underwent TCR sequencing with the Oncomine TCR Beta short-read assay. The QIAamp micro DNA kit was used to extract genomic DNA from the cultured CD4+ T cells. Oncomine TCR Beta libraries made from cultured CD4+ T cells were pooled using unique dual indexes and sequenced on an Illumina iSeq 100. The authors' pipeline ran thus. Non-productive sequences were removed, and CDR3s not starting with C, not ending with F or W, or shorter than 7 amino acids were discarded. The MANAFEST web application identified antigen-specific clonotypes by comparing peptide-stimulated wells against reference wells and other culture wells. Positive clones required FDR below 0.05, an odds ratio above 5, and productive frequency above 0.1% in at least two of three replicate wells. Clonotypes that were significantly expanded in both SARS-CoV-2 spike wells and at least one common cold coronavirus spike condition were defined as cross-reactive. Levenshtein distances (stringdist) and unrooted phylogenetic trees (ape) in R version 3.6.1 were used to assess CDR3 homology. TCRdb reprocessing: public reads trimmed at Q25 with fastp, clones called with MiXCR, in-frame beta chains kept. Each CDR3 protein appears once, grouped with its most common genes and DNA. The V and J calls shown here were made by TCRdb, not taken from the authors' results. This sample is represented by about 15,000 distinct CDR3 sequences; approximately 60% of them were singletons. The ten largest clonotypes hold about 5% of the sample.

The treatment or condition label, as the study defines it: 10-day PBMC culture with coronavirus spike peptide pools or control peptides (ViraFEST assay). The study used the ViraFEST assay, which expanded antigen-specific T cells with peptide pools and then identified expanded clonotypes by TCR sequencing. The positive SARS-CoV-2 PCR tests of the convalescent patients were dated from March to December 2020, before the Alpha, Beta and Delta variants emerged in the United States. PBMCs were cultured at around 2 million per well in IMDM supplemented with roughly 5% human AB serum and 9 to 10 IU/ml IL-2, with 9.5 to 10 ug/ml peptide pools added. On days 3 and 7, half of the culture medium was replaced with fresh IL-2-containing medium. Once the cells had been in culture for ten to eleven days, the EasySep CD4+ T cell isolation kit was used to isolate CD4+ T cells by negative selection. PBMCs were separated from whole blood using Ficoll-Paque Plus gradient centrifugation and then either used fresh or cryopreserved at -140C. Each culture condition was generally run in triplicate wells.

The sequence derives from a human donor who had recovered from COVID-19. Here the sequenced sample was CD4+ T cells from blood, cultured in vitro, taken after SARS-CoV-2 vaccination.

The CDR3 sequence is CASSRQGNYGYTF. The DNA is as follows: TGTGCCAGCAGTCGCCAGGGGAACTATGGCTACACCTTC. The sequence joins TRBV6-2 or TRBV6-3 to TRBJ1-2, with TRBD1 perhaps the D gene, on 6 matching bases. Looking up the germline V gene yields CDR1 MNHEY and CDR2 SVGEGT. V gives up 5 bases and J gives up 2 bases, and the segment between their germline ends measures 9 bases. Counted from cysteine to phenylalanine, this CDR3 has 13 amino acids. The only DNA kept is the CDR3, 39 bases in frame from the first base.